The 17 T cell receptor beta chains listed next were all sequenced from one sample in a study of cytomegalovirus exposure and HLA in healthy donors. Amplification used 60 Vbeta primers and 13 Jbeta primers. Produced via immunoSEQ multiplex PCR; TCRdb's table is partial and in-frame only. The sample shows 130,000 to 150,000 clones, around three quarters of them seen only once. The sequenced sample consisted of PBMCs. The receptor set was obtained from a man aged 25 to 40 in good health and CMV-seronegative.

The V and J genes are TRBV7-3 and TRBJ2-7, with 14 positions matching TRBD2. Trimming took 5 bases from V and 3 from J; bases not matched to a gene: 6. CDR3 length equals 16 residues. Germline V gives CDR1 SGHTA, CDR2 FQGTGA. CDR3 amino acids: CASSPGTSGSRYEQYF. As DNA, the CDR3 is TGTGCCAGCAGCCCGGGGACTAGCGGGAGTCGCTACGAGCAGTACTTC.

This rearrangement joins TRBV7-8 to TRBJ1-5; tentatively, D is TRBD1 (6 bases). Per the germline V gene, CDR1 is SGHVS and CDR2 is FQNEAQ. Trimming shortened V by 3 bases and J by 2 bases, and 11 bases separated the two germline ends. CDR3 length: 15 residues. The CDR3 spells CASSLGARGNQPQHF. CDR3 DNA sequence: TGTGCCAGCAGCTTGGGGGCGCGGGGCAATCAGCCCCAGCATTTT.

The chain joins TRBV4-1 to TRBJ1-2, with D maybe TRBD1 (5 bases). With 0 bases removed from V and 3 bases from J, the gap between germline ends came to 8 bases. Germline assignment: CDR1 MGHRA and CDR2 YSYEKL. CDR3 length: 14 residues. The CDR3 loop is CASSQEIGDYGYTF. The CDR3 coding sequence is TGCGCCAGCAGCCAAGAGATAGGGGACTATGGCTACACCTTC.

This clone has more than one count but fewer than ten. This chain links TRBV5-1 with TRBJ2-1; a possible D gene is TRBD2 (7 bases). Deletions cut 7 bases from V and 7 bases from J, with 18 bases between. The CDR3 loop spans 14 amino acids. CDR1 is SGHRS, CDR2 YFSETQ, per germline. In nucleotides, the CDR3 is TGCGCCAGCCAGGCGAGGGGGAGGGGGAATGAGCAGTTCTTC. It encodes CASQARGRGNEQFF.

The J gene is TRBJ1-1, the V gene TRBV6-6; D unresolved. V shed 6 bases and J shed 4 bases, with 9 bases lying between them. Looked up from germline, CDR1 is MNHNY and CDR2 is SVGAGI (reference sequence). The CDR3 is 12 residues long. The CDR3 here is CASRPTSTEAFF. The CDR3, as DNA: TGTGCCAGCAGGCCAACTAGCACTGAAGCTTTCTTT.

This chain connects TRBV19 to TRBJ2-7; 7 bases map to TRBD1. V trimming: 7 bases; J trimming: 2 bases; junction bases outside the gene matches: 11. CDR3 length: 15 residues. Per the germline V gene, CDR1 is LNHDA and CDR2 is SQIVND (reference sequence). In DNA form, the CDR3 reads TGTGCCAGTACCCTGACAGGGACAGATCCCTACGAGCAGTACTTC. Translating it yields CASTLTGTDPYEQYF.

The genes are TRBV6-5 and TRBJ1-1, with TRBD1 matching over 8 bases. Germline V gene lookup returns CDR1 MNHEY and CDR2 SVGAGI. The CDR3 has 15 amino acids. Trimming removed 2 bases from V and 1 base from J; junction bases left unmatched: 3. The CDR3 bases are TGTGCCAGCAGTTACGCCGGGACAGGGAACACTGAAGCTTTCTTT. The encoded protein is CASSYAGTGNTEAFF.

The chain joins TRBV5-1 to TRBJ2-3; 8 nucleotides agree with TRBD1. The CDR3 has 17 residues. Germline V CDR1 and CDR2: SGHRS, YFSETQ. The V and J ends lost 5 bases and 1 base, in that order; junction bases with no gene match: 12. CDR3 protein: CASSFLGGTGRTDTQYF. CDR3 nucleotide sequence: TGCGCCAGCAGTTTTTTGGGTGGGACAGGTCGCACAGATACGCAGTATTTT. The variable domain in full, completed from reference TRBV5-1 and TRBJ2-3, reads KAGVTQTPRYLIKTRGQQVTLSCSPISGHRSVSWYQQTPGQGLQFLFEYFSETQRNKGNFPGRFSGRQFSNSRSEMNVSTLELGDSALYLCASSFLGGTGRTDTQYFGPGTRLTVL.

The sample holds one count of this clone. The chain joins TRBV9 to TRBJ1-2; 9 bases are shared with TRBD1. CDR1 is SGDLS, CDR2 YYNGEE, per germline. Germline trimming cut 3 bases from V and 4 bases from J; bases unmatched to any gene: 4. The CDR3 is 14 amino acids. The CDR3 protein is CASSAGQGFYGYTF. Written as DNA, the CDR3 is TGTGCCAGCAGCGCAGGACAGGGGTTCTATGGCTACACCTTC.

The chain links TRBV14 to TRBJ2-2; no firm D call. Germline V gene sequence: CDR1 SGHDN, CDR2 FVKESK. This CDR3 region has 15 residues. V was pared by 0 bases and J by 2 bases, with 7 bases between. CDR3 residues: CASSQDYINTGELFF. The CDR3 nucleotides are TGTGCCAGCAGCCAAGATTATATCAACACCGGGGAGCTGTTTTTT.

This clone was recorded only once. The CDR3, as DNA: TGTGCCACGAGACCGGGACAGTACTACGAGCAGTACTTC. Amino acids: CATRPGQYYEQYF. The rearrangement joins TRBV2 to TRBJ2-7; 7 bases align to TRBD1. The V gene end was trimmed by 10 bases and the J gene end by 3 bases; junction bases not matched to a gene: 9. Germline V gives CDR1 SNHLY, CDR2 FYNNEI. CDR3 length: 13 residues.

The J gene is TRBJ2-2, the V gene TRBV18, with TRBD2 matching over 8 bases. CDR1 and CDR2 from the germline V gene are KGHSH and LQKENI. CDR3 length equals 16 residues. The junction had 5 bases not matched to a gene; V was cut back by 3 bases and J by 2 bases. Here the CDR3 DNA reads TGTGCCAGCTCACCTATAAGCGGGGGCAACACCGGGGAGCTGTTTTTT. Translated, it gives CASSPISGGNTGELFF.

CDR3 amino acids: CASSPTGGPEAFF. As DNA, the CDR3 is TGCGCCAGCAGCCCGACAGGGGGCCCTGAAGCTTTCTTT. V and J are TRBV4-1 and TRBJ1-1; TRBD1 aligns across 10 bases. Per germline, CDR1 MGHRA and CDR2 YSYEKL. The CDR3 totals 13 residues. V was clipped by 4 bases and J by 6 bases; unmatched bases: 2.

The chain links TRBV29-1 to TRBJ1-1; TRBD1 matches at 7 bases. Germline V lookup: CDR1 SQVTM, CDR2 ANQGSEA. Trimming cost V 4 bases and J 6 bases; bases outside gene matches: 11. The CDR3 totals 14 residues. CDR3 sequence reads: CSVGTGPLWSEAFF. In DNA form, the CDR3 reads TGCAGCGTTGGGACAGGCCCCCTATGGTCTGAAGCTTTCTTT.

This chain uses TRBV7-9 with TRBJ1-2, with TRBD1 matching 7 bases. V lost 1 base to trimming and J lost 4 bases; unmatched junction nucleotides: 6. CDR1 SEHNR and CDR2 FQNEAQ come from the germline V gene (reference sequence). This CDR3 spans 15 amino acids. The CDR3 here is CASSLGGTEAYGYTF. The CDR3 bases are TGTGCCAGCAGCTTAGGGGGGACAGAAGCCTATGGCTACACCTTC.

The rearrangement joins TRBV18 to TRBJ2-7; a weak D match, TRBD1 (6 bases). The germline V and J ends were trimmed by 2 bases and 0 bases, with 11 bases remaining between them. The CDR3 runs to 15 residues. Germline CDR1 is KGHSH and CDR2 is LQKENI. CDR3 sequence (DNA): TGTGCCAGCTCACCAGGGGACACCAGCTCCTACGAGCAGTACTTC. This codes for CASSPGDTSSYEQYF.

The CDR3 reads CASSYTPSSYNEQFF. CDR3 in DNA: TGTGCCAGCAGTTACACTCCGAGCTCCTACAATGAGCAGTTCTTC. The chain employs TRBV6-5 and TRBJ2-1; D ambiguous. V gave up 2 bases and J gave up 0 bases, with 8 bases separating them. The CDR3 is made up of 15 amino acids. Germline loops: CDR1 MNHEY, CDR2 SVGAGI.